This entry is about one T cell receptor beta chain. At the DNA level, this CDR3 is encoded by other sequences in the same sample as well. Authors' data handling: Counts of nucleated cells, estimated from reference gene primer amplification, were obtained. The repertoire was sequenced with immunoSEQ multiplex PCR; TCRdb's copy has only in-frame clones and lacks some. The DNA gave D and trimming, while V, J and clone size come from that table. The data show some 250,000 clones, with 80% to 85% seen just once and 25% to 35% held by the top ten. The germline CDR1 and CDR2 sequences are SGHTA and FQGNSA. The CDR3 runs to 14 residues. Trimming took off 2 bases at V and 3 bases at J, with 8 bases between the two ends. These data belong to a study of blood T cell repertoires in COVID-19. On the study more broadly: Whether acute or convalescent, the COVID-19 samples came from the United States, Italy and Spain. In each case, the material was cDNA or gDNA derived from T cells, B-cell-depleted T cells, or PBMCs.

Sequencing was performed on peripheral blood. This TCR was recovered from a man aged 40-55 years with acute or convalescent COVID-19. The chain links TRBV7-2 to TRBJ1-3; D unresolved. DNA of the CDR3: TGTGCCAGCAGCTTACCGGAGGGTGGAAACACCATATATTTT. Translation gives CASSLPEGGNTIYF.